A single sample gave rise to the 22 T cell receptor beta chains below, sequenced in a study of Graves' ophthalmopathy and Graves' hyperthyroidism. Investigators amplified TCR beta CDR3 regions from RNA transcripts. Second-round multiplex PCR came after first-round RT-PCR with HTBI primers. One entry per CDR3 protein, called by TCRdb with MiXCR from the multiplex PCR reads. In the table there are over a million distinct CDR3 sequences, less than 45% of which are singletons. The sequenced sample was peripheral blood or thyroid tissue (not recorded which). Receptors were obtained from an adult man with Graves' hyperthyroidism.

V is TRBV10-1 and J is TRBJ2-5, with a possible D match to TRBD1 (6 bases). Germline CDR1 and CDR2: WNHNN and SYGVQD (reference sequence). The CDR3 extends over 15 amino acids. The germline V and J ends were trimmed by 0 bases and 1 base, with 9 bases remaining between them. The CDR3 DNA is TGCGCCAGCAGTGAGTCAACAGGGCCCCAAGAGACCCAGTACTTC. It translates to CASSESTGPQETQYF.

The rearrangement joins TRBV10-3 to TRBJ2-5; no reliable D call. Germline loops: CDR1 ENHRY, CDR2 SYGVKD. Trimming shortened V by 6 bases and J by 5 bases, and 13 bases separated the two germline ends. CDR3 length equals 13 residues. This CDR3 reads CAIRNRVGETQYF. The CDR3 DNA reads as TGTGCCATCAGGAACAGAGTGGGGGAGACCCAGTACTTC.

The V gene is TRBV2, the J gene TRBJ2-5; 7 bases match TRBD2. This CDR3 spans 13 amino acids. In germline, CDR1 is SNHLY, CDR2 FYNNEI. V shed 8 bases, J shed 4 bases, and the junction held 7 bases outside the gene matches. The CDR3: CASVETGGETQYF. CDR3 bases: TGTGCCAGCGTGGAGACGGGAGGAGAGACCCAGTACTTC.

The gene calls are TRBV28 and TRBJ2-2; D uncertain. The CDR3 loop spans 14 amino acids. Per the germline V gene, CDR1 is MDHEN and CDR2 is SYDVKM. V lost 7 bases, J lost 3 bases, and 12 bases lay in between. The CDR3 sequence is CASKTDTYTGELFF. In nucleotides, the CDR3 is TGTGCCAGCAAAACTGACACATACACCGGGGAGCTGTTTTTT.

The chain employs TRBV4-1 and TRBJ1-3, with 8 bases aligning to TRBD1. The CDR3 loop spans 18 amino acids. With 4 bases clipped from V and 8 bases from J, the junction kept 19 bases outside the gene matches. The germline V gene encodes CDR1 MGHRA and CDR2 YSYEKL. The chain's CDR3 is CASSLRWAGGGGAYTIYF. In DNA, the CDR3 is TGCGCCAGCAGCCTTCGATGGGCAGGGGGCGGTGGGGCCTACACCATATATTTT.

This clonotype came up a few times. CDR3 protein: CAGRDYPTGELFF. CDR3 DNA: TGTGCCGGACGGGACTACCCCACCGGGGAGCTGTTTTTT. This sequence joins TRBV19 and TRBJ2-2; 7 positions agree with TRBD2. The CDR3 has 13 residues. Trimming removed 11 bases from V and 4 bases from J; junction bases left unmatched: 7. Germline CDR1 is LNHDA and CDR2 is SQIVND (reference sequence).

There are many counts of this clonotype. V is TRBV29-1 and J is TRBJ2-7; 7 bases are shared with TRBD1. The CDR3 loop spans 13 amino acids. Germline assignment: CDR1 SQVTM and CDR2 ANQGSEA. V was pared by 7 bases and J by 2 bases, with 8 bases of the junction left unmatched. CDR3 amino acids: CSAGTERTYEQYF. The CDR3, as DNA: TGCAGCGCAGGGACAGAAAGAACCTACGAGCAGTACTTC.

This clonotype was picked up many times. The chain couples TRBV6-5 to TRBJ1-2; possibly TRBD1 for D (6 bases). The V end lost 7 bases, the J end lost 7 bases, and 13 bases lay between the germline ends. The CDR3 sequence is 12 residues long. The germline CDR1 and CDR2 sequences are MNHEY and SVGAGI. In DNA, the CDR3 is TGTGCCAGCATGGCAGGGGTGGGTGGCTACACCTTC. It encodes CASMAGVGGYTF.

CDR3 in amino acids: CASSQDVGGRYEQYF. In DNA form, the CDR3 reads TGCGCCAGCAGCCAAGATGTTGGGGGCAGGTACGAGCAGTACTTC. The chain carries TRBV4-3 and TRBJ2-7; tentative D call: TRBD1 (6 bases). Germline CDR1 LGHNA, CDR2 YSLEER. V was clipped by 0 bases and J by 4 bases, with 13 bases between them. CDR3 length: 15 residues.

This clonotype came up a few times. This CDR3 is CATNYREHEQYF. CDR3 DNA: TGTGCCACCAACTACAGGGAGCACGAGCAGTACTTC. The chain has TRBV6-2 or TRBV6-3 and TRBJ2-7; maybe TRBD1 (6 bases). Germline V CDR1 and CDR2: MNHEY, SVGEGT. The CDR3 contains 12 residues. V gave up 10 bases and J gave up 5 bases, with 15 bases separating them.

Comments on this clonotype: The conserved closing phenylalanine or tryptophan is absent in this CDR3, likely reflecting a read error. The chain combines TRBV2 with TRBJ1-1; no clear D. Trimming pared 3 bases from V and 0 bases from J, leaving 14 bases between. There are 16 residues in the CDR3. The V gene's germline CDR1 is SNHLY and CDR2 FYNNEI. The CDR3 spells CASSDWSGGLNTEAFL. The CDR3 nucleotides are TGTGCCAGCAGTGATTGGTCGGGAGGGCTGAACACTGAAGCTTTCCTT.

The chain is built from TRBV7-9 and TRBJ2-7, with 9 bases identical to TRBD2. CDR1 is SEHNR and CDR2 is FQNEAQ in the germline V gene (reference sequence). CDR3 length equals 14 residues. The V segment lost 7 bases and the J segment 5 bases; nucleotides outside the gene matches: 9. Here the CDR3 reads CASTAPSGNNEQYF. CDR3 bases: TGTGCCAGCACCGCACCTAGCGGGAACAACGAGCAGTACTTC.

This rearrangement joins TRBV24-1 to TRBJ2-3; D gene ambiguous. Germline CDR1 and CDR2: KGHDR and SFDVKD. CDR3 length equals 14 residues. Trimming took 11 bases from V and 5 from J, leaving 19 bases between them. The CDR3 region has the DNA TGTGCCAGCTCCGACCGGGCAGCCCGAGATACGCAGTATTTT. Its translation: CASSDRAARDTQYF.

This clonotype came up many times. Mismatch with germline at one junction end may stem from a read error. CDR3: CASSPHYEQYF. The CDR3 DNA reads as TGTGCCAGCAGCCCGCACTACGAGCAGTACTTC. The V and J genes are TRBV5-1 and TRBJ2-7; D gene uncertain. CDR3 size: 11 residues. CDR1 is SGHRS and CDR2 is YFSETQ in the germline V gene.

The CDR3 loop is CSVASQTGQSSYEQYF. The CDR3 coding sequence is TGCAGCGTTGCCAGCCAGACGGGACAGAGCTCCTACGAGCAGTACTTC. V usage is TRBV29-1 and J usage is TRBJ2-7; 7 bases are a match to TRBD1. CDR1 is SQVTM and CDR2 is ANQGSEA in the germline V gene. The CDR3 is 16 amino acids. The V gene end was trimmed by 4 bases and the J gene end by 0 bases; junction bases not matched to a gene: 12.

This clonotype was seen more than once but under ten times. This chain joins TRBV19 and TRBJ2-2, with TRBD1 identical over 9 bases. There are 17 residues in the CDR3. V dropped 6 bases and J dropped 1; count of bases not matched to a gene: 9. Germline V gene data show CDR1 as LNHDA and CDR2 as SQIVND (reference sequence). The CDR3 region is CASRSPPGQGNTGELFF. The CDR3 region has the DNA TGTGCCAGTAGATCCCCCCCGGGACAGGGGAACACCGGGGAGCTGTTTTTT.

The chain joins TRBV25-1 to TRBJ1-4; 9 bases match TRBD1. The CDR3 sequence is 13 residues long. Unmatched junction bases numbered 6, after V lost 5 bases and J lost 11 bases. The germline CDR1 and CDR2 sequences are MGHDK and SYGVNS. The CDR3 spells CASSSRQGGKLFF. CDR3 DNA: TGTGCCAGCAGTTCAAGACAGGGGGGTAAACTGTTTTTT. Full variable domain (rest looked up from reference TRBV25-1 and TRBJ1-4): EADIYQTPRYLVIGTGKKITLECSQTMGHDKMYWYQQDPGMELHLIHYSYGVNSTEKGDLSSESTVSRIRTEHFPLTLESARPSHTSQYLCASSSRQGGKLFFGSGTQLSVL.

This chain connects TRBV7-2 to TRBJ2-5, with 14 bases aligning to TRBD2. The J segment lost 5 bases and the V segment lost 1 base, leaving 6 bases of the junction unmatched. Germline V gene sequence: CDR1 SGHTA, CDR2 FQGNSA. This CDR3 spans 17 amino acids. CDR3 coding DNA: TGTGCCAGCAGCTTAGGACTAGCGGGGGGGCCCGCGGAGACCCAGTACTTC. Protein product: CASSLGLAGGPAETQYF.

The rearrangement links TRBV19 to TRBJ1-5; 7 bases line up with TRBD1. The V and J ends lost 8 bases and 3 bases, in that order; junction bases with no gene match: 7. Germline V lookup: CDR1 LNHDA, CDR2 SQIVND (reference sequence). The CDR3 consists of 14 residues. For the CDR3, the DNA is TGTGCCAGTCAGGGGGGGGAGATCAATCAGCCCCAGCATTTT. Its translation: CASQGGEINQPQHF. Using reference TRBV19 and TRBJ1-5 for the parts outside the CDR3, the full variable domain is DGGITQSPKYLFRKEGQNVTLSCEQNLNHDAMYWYRQDPGQGLRLIYYSQIVNDFQKGDIAEGYSVSREKKESFPLTVTSAQKNPTAFYLCASQGGEINQPQHFGDGTRLSIL.

Many counts were recorded for this clonotype. V and J are TRBV12-3 or TRBV12-4 and TRBJ2-7, with D perhaps TRBD1 or TRBD2 (9 bases each). V shed 3 bases and J shed 6 bases, with 15 bases lying between them. CDR3 size: 14 residues. CDR3 nucleotides: TGTGCCAGCAGTTTTAGCGGGGGACAGGGCGAGCAGTACTTC. Its translation is CASSFSGGQGEQYF.

The chain joins TRBV6-5 to TRBJ2-2; 9 bases map to TRBD1. Germline V gives CDR1 MNHEY, CDR2 SVGAGI. V lost 6 bases to trimming and J lost 5 bases; unmatched junction nucleotides: 7. This CDR3 is 15 amino acids long. The CDR3 loop is CASSNRGLRTGELFF. The CDR3 region has the DNA TGTGCCAGCAGCAACAGGGGGCTAAGGACCGGGGAGCTGTTTTTT.

The V and J genes are TRBV25-1 and TRBJ1-2; TRBD1 aligns across 7 bases. This CDR3 contains 13 residues. The germline V gene has CDR1 MGHDK and CDR2 SYGVNS. Trimming removed 7 bases from V and 3 bases from J; junction bases left unmatched: 5. The CDR3 bases are TGTGCCAGCACCGAGGGGGCCCACTATGGCTACACCTTC. Protein sequence: CASTEGAHYGYTF.